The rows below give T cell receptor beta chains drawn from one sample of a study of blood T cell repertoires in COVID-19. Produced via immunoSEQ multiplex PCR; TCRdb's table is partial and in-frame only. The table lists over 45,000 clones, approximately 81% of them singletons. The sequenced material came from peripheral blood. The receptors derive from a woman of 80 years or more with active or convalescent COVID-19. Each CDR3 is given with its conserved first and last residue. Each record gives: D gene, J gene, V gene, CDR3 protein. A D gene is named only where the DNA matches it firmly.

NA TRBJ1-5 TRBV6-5 CASGSAQGSNQPQHF
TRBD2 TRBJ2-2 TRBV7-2 CASSPAGVGSGELFF
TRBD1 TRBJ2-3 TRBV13 CASRRQGTDTQYF
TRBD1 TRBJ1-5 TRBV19 CASSPQGASNQPQHF
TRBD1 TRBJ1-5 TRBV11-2 CASSWDRNQPQHF
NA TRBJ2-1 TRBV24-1 CATGIGGGYNEQFF
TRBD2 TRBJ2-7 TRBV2 CASSEKASGRSYEQYF
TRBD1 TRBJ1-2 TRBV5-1 CASSTGTGGNNYGYTF
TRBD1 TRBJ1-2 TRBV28 CASSLGQGAPGNGYTF
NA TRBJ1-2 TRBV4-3 CASSQAVNGIYGYTF
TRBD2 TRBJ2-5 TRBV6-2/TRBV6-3 CASSSRLGGETQYF
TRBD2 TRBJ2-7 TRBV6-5 CASRALAGFSYEQYF
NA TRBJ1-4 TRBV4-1 CASSQSRNNEKLFF
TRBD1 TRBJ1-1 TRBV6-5 CASSYVEQGITEAFF
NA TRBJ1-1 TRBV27 CASSFAQNTEAFF
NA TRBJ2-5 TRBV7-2 CASSLGQVGETQYF
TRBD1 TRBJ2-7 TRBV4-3 CASSQNPDRGAYEQYF
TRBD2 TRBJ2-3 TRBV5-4 CASSSGTSGGGRTDTQYF
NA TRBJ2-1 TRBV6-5 CASSLRGASQDEQFF
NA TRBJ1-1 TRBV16 CASSLSRGSNEAFF
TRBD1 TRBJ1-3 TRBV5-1 CASSLQGAIGNTIYF
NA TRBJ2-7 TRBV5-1 CASSPGQYYEQYF
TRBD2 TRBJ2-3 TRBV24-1 CATSDLQLASDTQYF
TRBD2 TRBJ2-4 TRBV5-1 CASSLEASGGAGGAKNIQYF
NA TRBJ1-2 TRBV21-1 CASSKGSGQGEANYGYTF
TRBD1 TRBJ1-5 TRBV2 CASNSPGQGNQPQHF
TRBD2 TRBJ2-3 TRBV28 CASSHISGGTSTDTQYF
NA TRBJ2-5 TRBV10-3 CAISESPSVPETQYF
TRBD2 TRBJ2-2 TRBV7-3 CASSPEGRGVAATGELFF
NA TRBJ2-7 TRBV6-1 CASSESMLREQYF
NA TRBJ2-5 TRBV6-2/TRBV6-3 CASSYSGGETQYF
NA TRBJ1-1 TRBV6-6 CASSYVIQIAFF
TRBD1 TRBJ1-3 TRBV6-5 CASRVDRGTGNTIYF
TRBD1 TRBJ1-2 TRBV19 CASMARQGNYGYTF
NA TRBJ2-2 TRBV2 CASSRLAANTGELFF
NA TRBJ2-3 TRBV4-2 CASSQDSAGDTQYF
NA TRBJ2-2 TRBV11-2 CASSLMGGPGGELFF
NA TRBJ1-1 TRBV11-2 CASSPSDRTEAFF
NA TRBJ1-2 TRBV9 CASSVDVNYGYTF
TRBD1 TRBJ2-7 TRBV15 CATSGPGTGSYEQYF
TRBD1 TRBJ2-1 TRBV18 CASSPRQGAWNEQFF
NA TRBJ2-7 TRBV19 CASSIGTGNSYEQYF
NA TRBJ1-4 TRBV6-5 CASSYSGRGDEKLFF
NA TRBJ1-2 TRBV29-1 CSVEDAVQAGYTF
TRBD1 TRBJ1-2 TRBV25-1 CASSPGTGDYLYGYTF
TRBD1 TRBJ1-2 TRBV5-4 CASRLQGVQGYTF
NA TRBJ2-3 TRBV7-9 CASRTLGAPSTDTQYF
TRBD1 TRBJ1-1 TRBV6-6 CASSQRTGGKMNTEAFF
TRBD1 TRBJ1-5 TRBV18 CASSPAEGASQPQHF
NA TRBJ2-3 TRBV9 CASSVGEERVTDTQYF
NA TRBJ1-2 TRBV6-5 CASSRGAGGYTF
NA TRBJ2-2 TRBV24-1 CATGGGGVGITGELFF
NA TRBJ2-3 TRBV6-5 CASSQTVIPDTQYF